Listed here are 21 T cell receptor beta chains from one sample, sequenced in a study of cytomegalovirus exposure and HLA in healthy donors. PCR amplification relied on 60 Vbeta primers (plus 13 Jbeta primers). This table comes from immunoSEQ multiplex PCR, and its TCRdb copy is limited to in-frame clones, with some not included. This table holds 150,000 to 200,000 clones, approximately 86% found once. Sample: PBMCs. The source is a woman younger than 35 in good health and CMV-seronegative.

The chain uses TRBV6-1 and TRBJ2-5; no firm D call. V lost 7 bases to trimming and J lost 2 bases, with 11 bases between them. CDR1 is MNHNS and CDR2 is SASEGT in the germline V gene. This CDR3 contains 13 residues. The CDR3 DNA sequence: TGTGCCAGCACCCCAACGCGTCAAGAGACCCAGTACTTC. This gives the protein CASTPTRQETQYF.

The genes are TRBV4-1 and TRBJ1-6, with D possibly being TRBD1 (6 bases). CDR1 and CDR2 from the germline V gene are MGHRA and YSYEKL. There are 16 residues in the CDR3. The V gene lost 3 bases and the J gene lost 0 bases, with 9 bases spanning the gap. The CDR3 region has the DNA TGCGCCAGCAGCCAGACAGGTTACTCCTATAATTCACCCCTCCACTTT. Translation gives CASSQTGYSYNSPLHF.

This CDR3 is CASSAETGVYGYTF. CDR3 sequence (DNA): TGTGCCAGCAGCGCCGAGACAGGGGTCTATGGCTACACCTTC. V usage is TRBV7-2 and J usage is TRBJ1-2, with 8 bases that match TRBD1. The CDR3 is made up of 14 amino acids. CDR1 and CDR2 (germline): SGHTA, FQGNSA. Trimming at V came to 5 bases and at J to 4 bases, leaving 6 bases not matched to a gene.

The chain links TRBV6-5 to TRBJ2-7, with TRBD2 identical over 7 bases. The CDR3 runs 16 residues. In germline, CDR1 is MNHEY, CDR2 SVGAGI. Germline trimming cut 0 bases from V and 4 bases from J; bases unmatched to any gene: 9. The CDR3 DNA follows: TGTGCCAGCAGTTACTCGATTACCAGCGGGAAATACGAGCAGTACTTC. It translates to CASSYSITSGKYEQYF.

The chain combines TRBV5-4 with TRBJ2-1; 9 bases map to TRBD2. This CDR3 is 15 amino acids long. CDR1 and CDR2 from the germline V gene are SGHNT and YYREEE (reference sequence). Unmatched junction bases numbered 7, after V lost 0 bases and J lost 9 bases. CDR3 protein: CASSLEGGGAGEQFF. CDR3 DNA sequence: TGTGCCAGCAGCTTGGAGGGCGGGGGGGCCGGTGAGCAGTTCTTC.

The chain links TRBV6-1 to TRBJ2-2; 9 nucleotides line up with TRBD1. The CDR3 consists of 13 residues. Looked up from germline, CDR1 is MNHNS and CDR2 is SASEGT. V gave up 8 bases and J gave up 5 bases; unmatched junction bases: 3. This chain's CDR3 is CASGQGSTGELFF. The CDR3 bases are TGTGCCAGCGGACAGGGGAGTACCGGGGAGCTGTTTTTT.

Worth noting for this clone: The junction differs from germline at one of its ends, possibly a read error. This rearrangement joins TRBV7-9 to TRBJ2-5; 15 bases line up with TRBD2. The germline gives CDR1 SEHNR, CDR2 FQNEAQ (reference sequence). The CDR3 has 16 residues. DNA of the CDR3: TGTTCCAGCAGCTCCGCCGGGACTAGCGGGAGGGAGACCCAGTACTTC. Residues: CSSSSAGTSGRETQYF.

The chain carries TRBV7-9 and TRBJ2-3, with unresolved D. The CDR3 sequence is 14 residues long. Trimming took off 1 base at V and 3 bases at J, with 8 bases between the two ends. Germline V lookup: CDR1 SEHNR, CDR2 FQNEAQ (reference sequence). The CDR3: CASSLESRTDTQYF. Here the CDR3 DNA reads TGTGCCAGCAGCTTAGAATCGAGGACAGATACGCAGTATTTT.

In its sample, this clone was seen once. The chain links TRBV7-9 to TRBJ2-3; 11 bases are a match to TRBD2. This CDR3 is 15 amino acids long. The J segment lost 4 bases and the V segment lost 4 bases, leaving 4 bases of the junction unmatched. The V gene's germline CDR1 is SEHNR and CDR2 FQNEAQ (reference sequence). The CDR3 bases are TGTGCCAGCAGCTCCATAGCGGGGGGGCCAGATACGCAGTATTTT. Protein sequence: CASSSIAGGPDTQYF.

This chain uses TRBV18 with TRBJ2-2; a possible D gene is TRBD2 (5 bases). In germline, CDR1 is KGHSH, CDR2 LQKENI. The CDR3 is made up of 14 amino acids. Trimming removed 5 bases from V and 3 bases from J, with 10 bases in between. The CDR3 bases are TGTGCCAGCTCAAAGAGGGCAGACACCGGGGAGCTGTTTTTT. This encodes CASSKRADTGELFF.

This chain uses TRBV5-1 with TRBJ2-7, with 8 bases aligning to TRBD1. V lost 3 bases, J lost 6 bases, and 8 bases stayed unmatched. The length of the CDR3 is 14 residues. Germline assignment: CDR1 SGHRS and CDR2 YFSETQ. The CDR3 sequence: CASSWLQGASEQYF. In DNA form, the CDR3 reads TGCGCCAGCAGCTGGCTTCAGGGGGCCTCCGAGCAGTACTTC. Full variable domain (remainder filled in from reference TRBV5-1 and TRBJ2-7): KAGVTQTPRYLIKTRGQQVTLSCSPISGHRSVSWYQQTPGQGLQFLFEYFSETQRNKGNFPGRFSGRQFSNSRSEMNVSTLELGDSALYLCASSWLQGASEQYFGPGTRLTVT.

The V and J genes are TRBV7-2 and TRBJ2-3; maybe TRBD2 (6 bases). Per the germline V gene, CDR1 is SGHTA and CDR2 is FQGNSA. The CDR3 is made up of 15 amino acids. V was pared by 4 bases and J by 6 bases, with 17 bases between. The CDR3 nucleotides read TGTGCCAGCAGCTCGGATGCGGGGCCCGGGGATACGCAGTATTTT. Translating it yields CASSSDAGPGDTQYF.

As to this clone: This sample also contains other DNA sequences that code for the same CDR3. The rearrangement joins TRBV2 to TRBJ2-5; 13 bases agree with TRBD2. The CDR3 totals 15 residues. Per the germline V gene, CDR1 is SNHLY and CDR2 is FYNNEI. Trimming at V came to 4 bases and at J to 7 bases, leaving 6 bases not matched to a gene. DNA of the CDR3: TGTGCCAGCAGTGGGACTAGCGGGGGTTCGGGGACCCAGTACTTC. Its translation is CASSGTSGGSGTQYF. Full variable domain (missing parts from reference TRBV2 and TRBJ2-5): EPEVTQTPSHQVTQMGQEVILRCVPISNHLYFYWYRQILGQKVEFLVSFYNNEISEKSEIFDDQFSVERPDGSNFTLKIRSTKLEDSAMYFCASSGTSGGSGTQYFGPGTRLLVL.

CDR3 coding DNA: TGTGCCAGCAGATGGGCAGGGGCATTGAACACTGAAGCTTTCTTT. It codes for CASRWAGALNTEAFF. The V call is TRBV13, the J call TRBJ1-1; tentatively, D is TRBD1 (6 bases). The CDR3 covers 15 residues. V lost 6 bases to trimming and J lost 0 bases, with 14 bases between them. Per the germline V gene, CDR1 is PRHDT and CDR2 is FYEKMQ (reference sequence). The full variable domain, with the rest looked up from reference TRBV13 and TRBJ1-1, is AAGVIQSPRHLIKEKRETATLKCYPIPRHDTVYWYQQGPGQDPQFLISFYEKMQSDKGSIPDRFSAQQFSDYHSELNMSSLELGDSALYFCASRWAGALNTEAFFGQGTRLTVV.

V usage is TRBV2 and J usage is TRBJ1-2, with D tentatively TRBD1 (6 bases). The V and J ends lost 3 bases and 7 bases respectively, with 18 bases between them. CDR3 size: 15 residues. CDR1 and CDR2 from the germline V gene are SNHLY and FYNNEI. CDR3 residues: CASSESRGRLSGYTF. The CDR3 DNA follows: TGTGCCAGCAGTGAGAGCAGGGGACGACTGTCTGGCTACACCTTC.

This sequence joins TRBV5-1 and TRBJ2-7; TRBD1 is a possible D gene (6 bases). Trimming took 0 bases from V and 4 from J, leaving 11 bases between them. This CDR3 spans 14 amino acids. CDR1 is SGHRS and CDR2 is YFSETQ in the germline V gene. The CDR3 DNA follows: TGCGCCAGCAGCTTGGAGTGGGGGCAGTACGAGCAGTACTTC. The encoded protein is CASSLEWGQYEQYF.

The rearrangement joins TRBV10-3 to TRBJ2-7; 7 bases agree with TRBD2. J lost 5 bases, V lost 3 bases, and 10 bases had no gene match. Looked up from germline, CDR1 is ENHRY and CDR2 is SYGVKD. This CDR3 has 15 amino acids. CDR3 residues: CAISERGIGRDEQYF. For the CDR3, the DNA is TGTGCCATCAGTGAACGCGGGATAGGGAGGGACGAGCAGTACTTC.

J is TRBJ2-3 and V is TRBV30, with 8 bases matching TRBD2. The CDR3 covers 16 residues. Trimming took 2 bases from V and 4 from J; bases not matched to a gene: 11. Germline CDR1 and CDR2: GTSNPN and SVGIG (reference sequence). CDR3 amino acids: CAWSLGGAGRADTQYF. As DNA, the CDR3 is TGTGCCTGGAGTCTCGGGGGGGCAGGTCGTGCAGATACGCAGTATTTT.

The chain joins TRBV6-5 to TRBJ1-1; TRBD1 aligns across 7 bases. The CDR3 consists of 13 residues. Germline loops: CDR1 MNHEY, CDR2 SVGAGI. V shed 0 bases, J shed 11 bases, and the junction held 6 bases outside the gene matches. The CDR3 here is CASSYSRAGGAFF. The CDR3 coding sequence is TGTGCCAGCAGTTACTCGAGGGCAGGGGGGGCTTTCTTT.

This chain uses TRBV7-8 with TRBJ2-1, with TRBD2 as a possible D gene (7 bases). Trimming stripped 6 bases from V and 4 bases from J, with 16 bases between. The CDR3 consists of 15 residues. Germline lookup yields CDR1 SGHVS and CDR2 FQNEAQ. CDR3 in DNA: TGTGCCAGCAGGAAAGGGGGGGGGAGGTACAATGAGCAGTTCTTC. Translation: CASRKGGGRYNEQFF.

The rearrangement joins TRBV19 to TRBJ1-1; TRBD1 agrees at 8 bases. In germline, CDR1 is LNHDA, CDR2 SQIVND (reference sequence). V trimming: 5 bases; J trimming: 0 bases; junction bases outside the gene matches: 8. The CDR3 sequence is 16 residues long. The CDR3 bases are TGTGCCAGTAGTCGGACAGGGCTACTCATGAACACTGAAGCTTTCTTT. Its protein is CASSRTGLLMNTEAFF.